The rows below give T cell receptor beta chains drawn from one sample of a study of blood T cell repertoires in COVID-19. The assay was immunoSEQ multiplex PCR, and TCRdb's table has in-frame clones only and misses some. The table lists some 87,000 clones, under 90% of them singletons. The sequenced sample was peripheral blood. These TCRs come from a human donor in a cohort sampled during active COVID-19. The CDR3 runs from the conserved cysteine through the conserved F or W. The order of the fields is V gene, CDR3 protein.

>TRBV19
CASSRQDGNQPQHF
>TRBV5-6
CASSSEGLKKNIQYF
>TRBV9
CASSVDPGRSYEQYF
>TRBV6-2/TRBV6-3
CASSYVAGYVSGNTIYF
>TRBV24-1
CATSALDRESETQYF
>TRBV6-1
CASSERPTWGNQPQHF
>TRBV28
CASSLRDTYEKLFF
>TRBV5-8
CASSGDRGRPNEKLFF
>TRBV28
CASKRVEYGYTF
>TRBV7-6
CASSLETSGGSDTQYF
>TRBV23-1
CASRTAEETQYF
>TRBV9
CASSVEGRGSGNTIYF
>TRBV21-1
CASDRYGQPQHF
>TRBV27
CASTERGSPLHF
>TRBV6-2/TRBV6-3
CASSYSNQRGVPTYEQYF
>TRBV29-1
CSVRPQGHMNTEAFF
>TRBV7-8
CASSLGDRQDSYEQYF
>TRBV19
CASSMPHPAQGRGQFF
>TRBV28
CASSLGGGAGEKLFF
>TRBV18
CASSPTGQNTFLYEQYF
>TRBV7-2
CASSLGPGGYTF
>TRBV29-1
CSVTGLAGLYRETQYF
>TRBV4-1
CASSQKGVSTDTQYF
>TRBV4-1
CASSQDGPIAGSYNEQFF
>TRBV5-1
CASSLWGGGNEQFF
>TRBV9
CASSPIAGGTNTQYF
>TRBV28
CASSSLGQADQPQHF
>TRBV7-9
CASSRLGSYEQYF